The next 15 T cell receptor beta chains were all read from a single sample in a study of T cell responses to AZD1222 COVID-19 vaccine. Some clones are missing from TCRdb's copy, which holds only in-frame ones; the method was immunoSEQ multiplex PCR. The sample records roughly 140,000 clones, just over 90% being singletons. Sequencing was performed on peripheral blood, taken on day 0 of MenACWY control vaccination. The receptor source for this set is an adult in good health.

V gene TRBV29-1 combines with J gene TRBJ2-1; D call uncertain. The CDR3 length is 14 residues. V was cut by 8 bases and J by 0 bases, with 14 bases left in between. Germline values: CDR1 SQVTM, CDR2 ANQGSEA. CDR3 region: CSSEMESSYNEQFF. CDR3 sequence (DNA): TGCAGCTCAGAAATGGAAAGCTCCTACAATGAGCAGTTCTTC.

CDR3 DNA: TGTGCCAGCAGTCACGAAAGAGCCTCCCCCTATGGCTACACCTTC. Its protein product is CASSHERASPYGYTF. The rearrangement joins TRBV27 to TRBJ1-2, with no clear D. V gave up 5 bases and J gave up 4 bases, with 17 bases separating them. Germline CDR1 and CDR2: MNHEY and SMNVEV (reference sequence). The CDR3 has 15 residues.

The rearrangement links TRBV24-1 to TRBJ1-3, with TRBD1 as a possible D gene (5 bases). The germline V gene encodes CDR1 KGHDR and CDR2 SFDVKD. The V and J ends lost 3 bases and 4 bases respectively, with 6 bases between them. This CDR3 comprises 13 residues. CDR3 coding DNA: TGTGCCACCAGTGATGGGGGAGGAAACACCATATATTTT. This codes for CATSDGGGNTIYF.

The genes are TRBV5-4 and TRBJ2-7, with D perhaps TRBD1 (5 bases). The CDR3 has 14 residues. The ends were cut back, 5 bases at V and 2 bases at J, with 14 bases in the middle. Germline V gene sequence: CDR1 SGHNT, CDR2 YYREEE (reference sequence). The CDR3 sequence: CASSFPREPYEQYF. As DNA, the CDR3 is TGTGCCAGCAGTTTTCCCAGGGAACCCTACGAGCAGTACTTC.

The CDR3 region is CASRSWGTGDYGYTF. The DNA for the CDR3 is TGTGCCAGTAGAAGCTGGGGGACAGGGGATTATGGCTACACCTTC. This chain uses TRBV19 with TRBJ1-2; 10 positions agree with TRBD1. The CDR3 runs to 15 residues. Germline loops: CDR1 LNHDA, CDR2 SQIVND (reference sequence). J was trimmed by 5 bases and V by 6 bases; bases with no gene match: 9.

The J gene is TRBJ1-1, the V gene TRBV28; 10 bases match TRBD1. V was pared by 11 bases and J by 3 bases, with 3 bases of the junction left unmatched. Germline V gene sequence: CDR1 MDHEN, CDR2 SYDVKM. The CDR3 is 12 amino acids. CDR3 protein: CAAGTGDTEAFF. CDR3 nucleotide sequence: TGTGCCGCTGGGACAGGGGACACTGAAGCTTTCTTT.

The chain is built from TRBV5-4 and TRBJ2-5; 14 bases are shared with TRBD2. There are 17 residues in the CDR3. Germline V gene data show CDR1 as SGHNT and CDR2 as YYREEE (reference sequence). Trimming took 2 bases from V and 5 from J; bases not matched to a gene: 8. The CDR3 region is CASSLRLAGGSGETQYF. CDR3 DNA sequence: TGTGCCAGCAGCTTACGACTAGCGGGAGGGTCTGGGGAGACCCAGTACTTC.

This rearrangement joins TRBV9 to TRBJ1-2; the D is unclear. CDR1 is SGDLS and CDR2 is YYNGEE in the germline V gene. Trimming took off 0 bases at V and 8 bases at J, with 17 bases between the two ends. This CDR3 is built from 15 residues. The CDR3 sequence: CASSVANSFLVGYTF. As DNA, the CDR3 is TGTGCCAGCAGCGTAGCAAACAGTTTCCTGGTCGGCTACACCTTC.

This clone was counted a single time. The genes are TRBV3-1 (or the pseudogene TRBV3-2) and TRBJ1-5, with D unresolved. This CDR3 comprises 14 residues. V was trimmed by 2 bases and J by 4 bases, leaving 9 bases between them. Germline V lookup: CDR1 LGHDT, CDR2 YNNKEL (reference sequence). CDR3 coding DNA: TGTGCCAGCAGCCAACAGTGGGAGAATCAGCCCCAGCATTTT. Amino acid sequence: CASSQQWENQPQHF.

The chain couples TRBV19 to TRBJ1-5; D is uncertain. The CDR3 is 15 residues long. From germline, CDR1 is LNHDA and CDR2 SQIVND (reference sequence). Trimming pared 5 bases from V and 0 bases from J, leaving 11 bases between. The CDR3 is CASSWSVDSNQPQHF. In nucleotides, the CDR3 is TGTGCCAGTAGTTGGTCAGTCGATAGCAATCAGCCCCAGCATTTT.

This chain's CDR3 is CASSLGQTTNTEAFF. Written as DNA, the CDR3 is TGCGCCAGCAGCTTGGGACAGACTACGAACACTGAAGCTTTCTTT. V usage is TRBV5-1 and J usage is TRBJ1-1; TRBD1 is a possible D gene (5 bases). V gave up 0 bases and J gave up 1 base, with 10 bases separating them. Germline CDR1 and CDR2: SGHRS and YFSETQ. The length of the CDR3 is 15 residues.

The chain has TRBV28 and TRBJ1-2; the match to TRBD1 covers 11 bases. V was pared by 5 bases and J by 2 bases, with 4 bases of the junction left unmatched. CDR1 MDHEN and CDR2 SYDVKM come from the germline V gene. CDR3 length: 15 amino acids. DNA of the CDR3: TGTGCCAGCAGTACCAGGACAGGGGGCAACTATGGCTACACCTTC. Translating gives CASSTRTGGNYGYTF.

The chain is built from TRBV2 and TRBJ2-5; 10 nucleotides align to TRBD1. This CDR3 spans 14 amino acids. The germline V gene has CDR1 SNHLY and CDR2 FYNNEI. The V segment lost 4 bases and the J segment 5 bases; nucleotides outside the gene matches: 4. The CDR3 DNA reads TGTGCCAGCAGTGGACAGGGGGCTTTGGAGACCCAGTACTTC. It encodes CASSGQGALETQYF.

This chain joins TRBV2 and TRBJ2-1; D is ambiguous. V lost 5 bases to trimming and J lost 6 bases, with 11 bases between them. The CDR3 is made up of 13 amino acids. In germline, CDR1 is SNHLY, CDR2 FYNNEI. The CDR3 DNA reads TGTGCCAGCAGTCAAGACCAGGCCAATGAGCAGTTCTTC. It translates to CASSQDQANEQFF.

The chain carries TRBV15 and TRBJ1-5, with 7 positions matching TRBD1. Germline CDR1 reads LNHNV; CDR2 reads YYDKDF (reference sequence). V trimming: 5 bases; J trimming: 10 bases; junction bases outside the gene matches: 8. CDR3 size: 13 residues. The chain's CDR3 is CATSPRTGGPQHF. The CDR3 DNA sequence: TGTGCCACCAGCCCTAGGACAGGCGGACCCCAGCATTTT.